This note documents a single T cell receptor (beta chain) sequence. Its specificity is unknown. This record comes from a study of CD4+ T cells in melanoma. The CDR3 spans 13 residues. In germline, CDR1 is SGHRS, CDR2 YFSETQ. V lost 0 bases and J lost 1, with 2 bases in between. The method was immunoSEQ multiplex PCR; TCRdb's version includes in-frame clones alone and lacks a portion of them. The table shows around 50,000 clones, with roughly nine tenths occurring only once. Findings of the study overall: Neoantigen-specific CD4+ T cells in melanoma reportedly had diverse differentiation states. CD8+ T cell, macrophage and B cell function reportedly correlated with neoantigen-specific CD4+ T cells.

The sequence derives from a human donor with melanoma. The chain is built from TRBV5-1 and TRBJ1-3; D is undetermined. Sequenced input: peripheral blood. The CDR3 DNA reads as TGCGCCAGCAGCTTGGGGTCTGGAAACACCATATATTTT. Its protein is CASSLGSGNTIYF.